Detailed here is one T cell receptor (beta chain). Its antigen is currently unknown. This sample is drawn from a study of shared clonotypes between healthy human individuals. Whole-study findings and limits: Only a few donors were included, so the genetic and exposure-history diversity represented was limited.

Profiling relied on immunoSEQ multiplex PCR, and the TCRdb table lists in-frame clones only, not all of them. The table has some 1.1 million clones, 77% seen once. Germline V lookup: CDR1 SGHRS, CDR2 YFSETQ. The CDR3 totals 13 residues. V was trimmed by 0 bases and J by 3 bases, leaving 6 bases between them. There were only Caucasian adults among the donors, and all lived in Nashville, Tennessee. From CD4+ cells came CD45RA+ naive and CD45RA-negative memory subsets. The TCR sequence derives from a man aged 18 to 35 in good health. Some clones in this sample may be carry-over from other donors' samples. Sequencing was carried out using memory CD4+ T cells from PBMCs. Subset given: CD45RA-negative fraction. The chain combines TRBV5-1 with TRBJ1-1; D unclear. CDR3 sequence (DNA): TGCGCCAGCAGCTTGGATCCGGACACTGAAGCTTTCTTT. Its translation: CASSLDPDTEAFF.